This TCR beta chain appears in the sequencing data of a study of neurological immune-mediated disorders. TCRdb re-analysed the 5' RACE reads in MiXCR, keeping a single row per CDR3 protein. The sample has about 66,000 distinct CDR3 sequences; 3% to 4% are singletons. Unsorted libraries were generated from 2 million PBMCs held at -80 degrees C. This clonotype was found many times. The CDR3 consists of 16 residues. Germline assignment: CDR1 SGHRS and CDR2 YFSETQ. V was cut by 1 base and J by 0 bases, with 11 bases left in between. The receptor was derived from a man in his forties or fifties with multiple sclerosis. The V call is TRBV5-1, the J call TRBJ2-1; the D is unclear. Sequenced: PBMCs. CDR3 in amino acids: CASSLNPTDSYNEQFF. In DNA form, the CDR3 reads TGCGCCAGCAGCTTGAACCCTACAGACTCCTACAATGAGCAGTTCTTC.